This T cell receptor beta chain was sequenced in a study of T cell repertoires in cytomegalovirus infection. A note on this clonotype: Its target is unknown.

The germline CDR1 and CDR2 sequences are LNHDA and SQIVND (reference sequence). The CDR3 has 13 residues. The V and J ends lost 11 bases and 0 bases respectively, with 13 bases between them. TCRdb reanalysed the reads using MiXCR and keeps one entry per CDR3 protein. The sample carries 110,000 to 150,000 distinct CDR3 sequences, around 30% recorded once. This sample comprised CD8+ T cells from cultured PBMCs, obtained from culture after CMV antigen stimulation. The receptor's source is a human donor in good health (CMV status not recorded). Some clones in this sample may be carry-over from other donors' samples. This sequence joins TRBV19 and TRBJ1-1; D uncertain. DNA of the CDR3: TGTGCCGCGAAGGACTGGGTGAACACTGAAGCTTTCTTT. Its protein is CAAKDWVNTEAFF.